This T cell receptor beta chain is from a study of T cells after yellow fever vaccination (dated by TCRdb to between 2017 and 2020). General notes on the study: The SMART-Seq v4 Ultra Low Input RNA kit was used to prepare libraries from fractions with low cell numbers. Bulk TCR alpha and beta repertoires were sequenced longitudinally to track T-cell clones before and after primary and booster YFV17D yellow fever vaccination. Blood was collected at multiple timepoints before and after primary and secondary immunization, and bulk PBMC replicates and cell subsets were isolated. The cohort comprised two healthy male donors, one aged 18 to 30 and one aged 30 to 40 years. Points the paper makes about the study in general: Computational filtering was needed because FACS-sorted repertoires could contain abundant contaminating clonotypes from the bulk population. After the booster, most of the clones that had expanded following primary vaccination were detected again (almost 98% of CD4 and roughly 88% of CD8), which suggests that memory was broadly maintained. A small fraction of clonotypes showed up in both the CD4 and CD8 compartments, probably as a result of convergent recombination. Compared with the primary T-cell response, the secondary T-cell response was faster but weaker, reaching its peak on day 5 rather than on day 15. Because the study included only two donors, the extent to which the findings can be generalized is limited.

The treatment or condition label here, explained by the study, means: live attenuated yellow fever vaccine strain. At every blood-draw timepoint, two biological replicates of bulk PBMCs were collected. PBMCs were isolated from peripheral blood using a standard Ficoll-Paque protocol. TriZol was used to extract RNA from bulk PBMCs, from CD4 and CD8 fractions, and from dextramer-positive and dextramer-negative fractions. V loses 4 bases of germline sequence and J loses 9 bases, and the interval between the two ends is 20 bases. The germline V gene sets CDR1 to SGHRS and CDR2 to YFSETQ. The cysteine opens and the phenylalanine closes a CDR3 of 15 amino acids. The kept DNA is CDR3 alone, 45 bases in frame from the first base. These reads were obtained on an Illumina NovaSeq 6000. TCR cDNA was synthesized by 5'RACE template switching, through which a universal primer site and unique molecular identifiers were introduced. Priming of cDNA synthesis was performed from both the TCR alpha and TCR beta constant segments. Two PCR steps were used to amplify libraries, with sample barcodes and sequencing adapters being added in the second step. Libraries were sequenced on Illumina HiSeq 2500 (2x100 bp) or NovaSeq (2x150 bp). As for the authors' bioinformatics: Reads were demultiplexed and collapsed into UMI consensus sequences with MIGEC, and V(D)J alignment was performed with MiXCR. Vaccine-responding clonotypes were identified with edgeR using replicate PBMC samples, with FDR below 0.01 and a log2 fold change above 5 up to day 15 being required. Each bulk clonotype received a CD4 or CD8 identity based on whether the sequenced CD4 or CD8 repertoire contained that clonotype at higher abundance. TCRdb reprocessing: public reads trimmed at Q25 with fastp, clones called with MiXCR, in-frame beta chains kept. Under each unique CDR3 protein, matching rows form one entry showing the most common genes and DNA. The V and J calls, along with clone size, are taken from TCRdb and not from the paper's own processing. The sample includes approximately 250,000 distinct CDR3 sequences, with around 3.5% observed a single time. About a fifth of the sample is taken by the ten largest.

In this sample, this clonotype turned up a few times. What this receptor recognizes is not known. No per-base quality is available; no much larger clone lies one base away. This sequence uses TRBV5-1 and TRBJ1-5, with the D gene not confidently named. The sample here was PBMCs, taken 15 days after the yellow fever booster vaccination. The receptor was isolated from a man aged 18 to 30 who received the YFV17D yellow fever vaccine. The nucleotide sequence is given as TGCGCCAGCAGCCCCTCCTCCGGGATAGAGGGGCCCCAGCATTTT. It translates as CASSPSSGIEGPQHF.